This T cell receptor (beta chain) emerged from a study of shared clonotypes between healthy human individuals. The CDR3 length is 19 residues. CDR1 and CDR2 from the germline V gene are LGHNA and YSLEER. Germline trimming cut 0 bases from V and 4 bases from J; bases unmatched to any gene: 12. Using immunoSEQ multiplex PCR, the repertoire was profiled, and TCRdb retains in-frame clones only, with some absent. This sample carries roughly 2,500,000 clones, approximately 93% of them seen once, and the ten largest clones take about 0.34%. Adults of Caucasian background living in Nashville, Tennessee made up all donors.

This receptor was obtained from a man younger than 35 in good health. Some clones in this sample may be carry-over from other donors' samples. The sample was naive CD4+ T cells from PBMCs. Subset of the sample: CD45RA+ positively selected. V is TRBV4-3 and J is TRBJ2-3, with 11 bases aligning to TRBD2. CDR3 region: CASSQDGSSGRIVADTQYF. CDR3 DNA: TGCGCCAGCAGCCAAGATGGGTCTAGCGGGAGGATCGTAGCAGATACGCAGTATTTT.